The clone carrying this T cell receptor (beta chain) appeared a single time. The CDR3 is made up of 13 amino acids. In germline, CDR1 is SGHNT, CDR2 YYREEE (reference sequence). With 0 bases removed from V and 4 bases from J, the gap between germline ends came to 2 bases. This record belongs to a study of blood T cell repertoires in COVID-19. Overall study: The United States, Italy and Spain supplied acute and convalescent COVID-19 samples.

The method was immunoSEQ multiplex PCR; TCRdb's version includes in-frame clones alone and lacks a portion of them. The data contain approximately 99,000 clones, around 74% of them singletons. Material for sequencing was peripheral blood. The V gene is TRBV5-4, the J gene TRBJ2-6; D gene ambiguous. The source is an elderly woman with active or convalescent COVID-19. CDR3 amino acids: CASSLVGANVLTF. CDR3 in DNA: TGTGCCAGCAGCTTGGTAGGGGCCAACGTCCTGACTTTC.